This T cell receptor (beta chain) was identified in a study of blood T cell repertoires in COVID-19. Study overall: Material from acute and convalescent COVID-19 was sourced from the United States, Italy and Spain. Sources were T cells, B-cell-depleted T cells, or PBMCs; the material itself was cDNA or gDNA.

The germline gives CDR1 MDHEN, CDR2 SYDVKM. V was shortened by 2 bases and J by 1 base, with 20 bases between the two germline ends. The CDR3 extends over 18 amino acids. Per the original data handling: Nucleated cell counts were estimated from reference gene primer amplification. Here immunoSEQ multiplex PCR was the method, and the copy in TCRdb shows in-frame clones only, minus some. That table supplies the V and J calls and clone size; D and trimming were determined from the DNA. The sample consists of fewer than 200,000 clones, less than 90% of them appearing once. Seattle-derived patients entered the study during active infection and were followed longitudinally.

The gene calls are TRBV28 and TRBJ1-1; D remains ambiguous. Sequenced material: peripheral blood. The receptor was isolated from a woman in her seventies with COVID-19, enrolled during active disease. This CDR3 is CASSLGSRRAVRNTEAFF. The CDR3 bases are TGTGCCAGCAGTTTAGGTTCTAGGCGGGCCGTAAGGAACACTGAAGCTTTCTTT.